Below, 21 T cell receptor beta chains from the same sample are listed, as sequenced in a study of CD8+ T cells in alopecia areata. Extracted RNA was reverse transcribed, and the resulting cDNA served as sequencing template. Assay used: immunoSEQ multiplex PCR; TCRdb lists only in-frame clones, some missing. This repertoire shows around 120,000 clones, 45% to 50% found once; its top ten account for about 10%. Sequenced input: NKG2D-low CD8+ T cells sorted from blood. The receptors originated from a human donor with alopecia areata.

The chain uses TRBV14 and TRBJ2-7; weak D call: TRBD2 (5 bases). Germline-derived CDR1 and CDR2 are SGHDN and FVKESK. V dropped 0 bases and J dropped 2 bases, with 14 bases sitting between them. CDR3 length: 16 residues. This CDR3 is CASSQDPGGETYEQYF. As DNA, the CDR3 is TGTGCCAGCAGCCAAGATCCCGGAGGCGAGACCTACGAGCAGTACTTC.

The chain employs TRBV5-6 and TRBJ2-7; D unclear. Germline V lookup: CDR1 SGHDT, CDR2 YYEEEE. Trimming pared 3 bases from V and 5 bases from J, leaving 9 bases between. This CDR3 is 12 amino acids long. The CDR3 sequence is CASSSPNDEQYF. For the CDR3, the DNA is TGTGCCAGCAGCTCCCCAAATGACGAGCAGTACTTC.

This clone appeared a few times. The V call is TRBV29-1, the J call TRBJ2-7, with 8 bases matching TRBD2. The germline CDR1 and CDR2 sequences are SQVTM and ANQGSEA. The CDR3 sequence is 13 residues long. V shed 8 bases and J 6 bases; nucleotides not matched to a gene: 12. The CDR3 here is CSTVSPGGGEQYF. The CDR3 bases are TGCAGCACAGTTAGTCCGGGAGGGGGCGAGCAGTACTTC.

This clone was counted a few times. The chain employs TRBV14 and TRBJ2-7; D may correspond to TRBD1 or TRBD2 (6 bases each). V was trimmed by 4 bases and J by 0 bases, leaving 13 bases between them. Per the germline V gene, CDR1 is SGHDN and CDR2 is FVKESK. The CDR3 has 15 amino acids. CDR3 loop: CASSRRGTLSYEQYF. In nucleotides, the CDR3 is TGTGCCAGCAGCCGGAGGGGGACTCTCTCCTACGAGCAGTACTTC. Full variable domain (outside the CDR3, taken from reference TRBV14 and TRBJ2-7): EAGVTQFPSHSVIEKGQTVTLRCDPISGHDNLYWYRRVMGKEIKFLLHFVKESKQDESGMPNNRFLAERTGGTYSTLKVQPAELEDSGVYFCASSRRGTLSYEQYFGPGTRLTVT.

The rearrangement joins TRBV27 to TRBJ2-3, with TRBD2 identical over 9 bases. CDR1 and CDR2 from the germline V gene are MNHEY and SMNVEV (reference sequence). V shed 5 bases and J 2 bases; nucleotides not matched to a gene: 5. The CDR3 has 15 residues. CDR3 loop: CASSPLAGDTDTQYF. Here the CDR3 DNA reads TGTGCCAGCAGTCCTTTAGCGGGAGACACAGATACGCAGTATTTT.

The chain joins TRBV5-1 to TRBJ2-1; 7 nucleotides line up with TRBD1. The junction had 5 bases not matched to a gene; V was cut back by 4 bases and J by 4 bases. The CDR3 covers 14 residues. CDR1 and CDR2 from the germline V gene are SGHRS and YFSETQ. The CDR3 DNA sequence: TGCGCCAGCAGCCCAGGGACAGATTACAATGAGCAGTTCTTC. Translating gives CASSPGTDYNEQFF.

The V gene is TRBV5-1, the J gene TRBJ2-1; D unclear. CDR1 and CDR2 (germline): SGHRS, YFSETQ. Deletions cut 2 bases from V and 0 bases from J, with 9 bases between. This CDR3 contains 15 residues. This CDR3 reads CASSFTSLSYNEQFF. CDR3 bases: TGCGCCAGCAGCTTTACCTCCCTCTCCTACAATGAGCAGTTCTTC.

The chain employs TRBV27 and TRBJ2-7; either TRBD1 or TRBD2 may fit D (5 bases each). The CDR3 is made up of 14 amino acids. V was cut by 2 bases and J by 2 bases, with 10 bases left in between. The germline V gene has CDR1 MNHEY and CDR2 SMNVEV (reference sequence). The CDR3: CASSLIGTTYEQYF. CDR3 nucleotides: TGTGCCAGCAGTTTAATAGGGACGACCTACGAGCAGTACTTC.

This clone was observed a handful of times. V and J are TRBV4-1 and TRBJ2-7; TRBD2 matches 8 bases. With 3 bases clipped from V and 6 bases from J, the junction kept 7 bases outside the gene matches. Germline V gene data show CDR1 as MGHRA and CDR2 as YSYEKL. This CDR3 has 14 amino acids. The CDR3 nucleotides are TGCGCCAGCAGCCATGCCACTAGCGGTGGCGAGCAGTACTTC. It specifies CASSHATSGGEQYF.

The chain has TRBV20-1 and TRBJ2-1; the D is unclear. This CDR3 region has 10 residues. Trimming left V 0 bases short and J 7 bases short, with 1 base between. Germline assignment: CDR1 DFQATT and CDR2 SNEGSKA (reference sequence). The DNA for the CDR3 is TGCAGTGCTAGAGATAATGAGCAGTTCTTC. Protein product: CSARDNEQFF.

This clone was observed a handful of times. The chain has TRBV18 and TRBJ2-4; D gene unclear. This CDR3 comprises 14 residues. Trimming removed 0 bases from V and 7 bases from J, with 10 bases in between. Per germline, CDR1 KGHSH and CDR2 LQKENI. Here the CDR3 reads CASSPPGQKNIQYF. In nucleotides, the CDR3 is TGTGCCAGCTCACCACCAGGCCAGAAGAACATTCAGTACTTC.

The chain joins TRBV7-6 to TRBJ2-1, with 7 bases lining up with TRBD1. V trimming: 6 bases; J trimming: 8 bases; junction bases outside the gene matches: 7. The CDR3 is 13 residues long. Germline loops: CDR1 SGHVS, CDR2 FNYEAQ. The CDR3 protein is CASRGDSQHEQFF. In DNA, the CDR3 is TGTGCCAGCAGGGGGGACAGTCAACATGAGCAGTTCTTC.

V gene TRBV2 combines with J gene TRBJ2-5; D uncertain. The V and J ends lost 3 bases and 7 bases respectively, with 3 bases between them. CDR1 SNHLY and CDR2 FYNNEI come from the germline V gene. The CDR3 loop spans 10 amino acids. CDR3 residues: CASSEGTQYF. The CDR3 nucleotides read TGTGCCAGCAGTGAGGGGACCCAGTACTTC.

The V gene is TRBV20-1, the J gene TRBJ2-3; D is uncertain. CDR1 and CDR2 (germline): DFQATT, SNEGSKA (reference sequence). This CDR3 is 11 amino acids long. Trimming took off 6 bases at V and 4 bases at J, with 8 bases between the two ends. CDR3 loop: CSALAADTQYF. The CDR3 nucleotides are TGCAGTGCCCTGGCTGCAGATACGCAGTATTTT.

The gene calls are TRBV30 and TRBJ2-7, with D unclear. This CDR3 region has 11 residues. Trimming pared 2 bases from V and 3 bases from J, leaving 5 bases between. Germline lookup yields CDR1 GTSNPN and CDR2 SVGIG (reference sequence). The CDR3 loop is CAWSYSYEQYF. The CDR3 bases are TGTGCCTGGAGTTACAGCTACGAGCAGTACTTC.

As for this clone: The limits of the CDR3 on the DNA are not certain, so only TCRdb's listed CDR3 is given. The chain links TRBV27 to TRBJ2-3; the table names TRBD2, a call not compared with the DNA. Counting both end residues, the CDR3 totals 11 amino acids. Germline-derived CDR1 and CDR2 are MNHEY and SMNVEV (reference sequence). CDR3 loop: CASSSSDTQYF.

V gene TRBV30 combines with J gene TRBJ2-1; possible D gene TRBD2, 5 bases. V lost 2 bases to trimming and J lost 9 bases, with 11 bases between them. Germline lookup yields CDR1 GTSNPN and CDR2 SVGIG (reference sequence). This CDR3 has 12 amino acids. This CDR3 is CAWSYAEGEQFF. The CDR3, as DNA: TGTGCCTGGAGTTACGCAGAGGGTGAGCAGTTCTTC.

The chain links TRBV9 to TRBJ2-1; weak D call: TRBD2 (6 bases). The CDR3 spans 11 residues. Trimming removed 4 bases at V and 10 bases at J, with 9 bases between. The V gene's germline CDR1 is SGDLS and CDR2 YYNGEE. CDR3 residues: CASSLGLEQFF. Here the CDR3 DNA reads TGTGCCAGCAGCCTGGGACTGGAGCAGTTCTTC.

The CDR3 coding sequence is TGCAGCGGGGTCCAGGGGAACACCGGGGAGCTGTTTTTT. It encodes CSGVQGNTGELFF. The rearrangement links TRBV29-1 to TRBJ2-2; weak D call: TRBD1 (5 bases). The CDR3 length is 13 residues. CDR1 is SQVTM, CDR2 ANQGSEA, per germline. V was shortened by 7 bases and J by 1 base, with 10 bases between the two germline ends.

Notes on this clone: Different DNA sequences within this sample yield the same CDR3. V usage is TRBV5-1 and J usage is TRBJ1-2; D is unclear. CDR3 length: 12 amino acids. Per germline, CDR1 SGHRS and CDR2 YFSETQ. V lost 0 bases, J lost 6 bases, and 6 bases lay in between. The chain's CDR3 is CASSLAGDGYTF. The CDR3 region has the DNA TGCGCCAGCAGCTTGGCAGGAGATGGCTACACCTTC.

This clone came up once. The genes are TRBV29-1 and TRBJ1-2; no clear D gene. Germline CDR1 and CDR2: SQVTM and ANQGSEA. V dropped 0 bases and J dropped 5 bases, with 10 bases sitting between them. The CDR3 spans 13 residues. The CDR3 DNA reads TGCAGCGTTGAAGAGAGACCGGCGTATGGCTACACCTTC. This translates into CSVEERPAYGYTF.